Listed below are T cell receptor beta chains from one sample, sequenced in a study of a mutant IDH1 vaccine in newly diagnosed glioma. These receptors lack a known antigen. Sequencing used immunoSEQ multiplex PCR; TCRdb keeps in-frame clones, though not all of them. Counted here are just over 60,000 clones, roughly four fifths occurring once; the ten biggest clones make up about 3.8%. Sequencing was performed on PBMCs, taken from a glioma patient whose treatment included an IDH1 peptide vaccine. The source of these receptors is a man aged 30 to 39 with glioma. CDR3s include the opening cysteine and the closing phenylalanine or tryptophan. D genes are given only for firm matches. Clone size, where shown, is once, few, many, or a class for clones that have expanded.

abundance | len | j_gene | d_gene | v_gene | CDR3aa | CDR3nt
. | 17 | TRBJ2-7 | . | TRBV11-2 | CASSGVMFGTGSYEQYF | TGTGCCAGCAGCGGAGTAATGTTCGGGACGGGCTCCTACGAGCAGTACTTC
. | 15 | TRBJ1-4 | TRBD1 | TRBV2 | CASSDLQGAGEKLFF | TGTGCCAGCAGTGACCTACAGGGGGCGGGTGAAAAACTGTTTTTT
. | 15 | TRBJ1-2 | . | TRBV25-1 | CASSPGGAAALGYTF | TGTGCCAGCAGTCCTGGCGGGGCCGCGGCCCTTGGCTACACCTTC
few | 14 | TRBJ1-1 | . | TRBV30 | CAWRRIRTAPEAFF | TGTGCCTGGAGGAGGATTAGGACGGCGCCTGAAGCTTTCTTT
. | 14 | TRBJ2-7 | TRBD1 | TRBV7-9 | CASSLGDRGYEQYF | TGTGCCAGCAGCTTAGGGGACAGGGGCTACGAGCAGTACTTC
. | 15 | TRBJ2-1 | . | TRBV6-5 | CASSYSLDWGYEQFF | TGTGCCAGCAGTTACTCCCTCGATTGGGGATATGAGCAGTTCTTC
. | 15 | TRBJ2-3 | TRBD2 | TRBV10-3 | CAISGTSGVRDTQYF | TGTGCCATCAGTGGGACTAGCGGGGTTAGGGATACGCAGTATTTT
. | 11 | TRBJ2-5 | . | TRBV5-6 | CASSFAGTQYF | TGTGCCAGCAGCTTCGCGGGGACCCAGTACTTC
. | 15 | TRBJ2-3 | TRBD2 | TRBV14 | CASSQPGLARDTQYF | TGTGCCAGCAGCCAACCGGGACTAGCAAGAGATACGCAGTATTTT
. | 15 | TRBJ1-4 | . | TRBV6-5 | CASGLRLGSNEKLFF | TGTGCCAGCGGACTCCGTTTAGGGTCTAATGAAAAACTGTTTTTT
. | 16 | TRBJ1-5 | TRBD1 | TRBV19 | CASSMTGTYSNQPQHF | TGTGCCAGTAGCATGACAGGGACTTATAGCAATCAGCCCCAGCATTTT
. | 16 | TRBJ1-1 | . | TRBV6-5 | CASSYGGARANTEAFF | TGTGCCAGCAGTTACGGTGGGGCCAGGGCGAACACTGAAGCTTTCTTT
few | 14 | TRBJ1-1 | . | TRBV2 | CASRPQGLNTEAFF | TGTGCCAGCAGGCCACAGGGTTTGAACACTGAAGCTTTCTTT
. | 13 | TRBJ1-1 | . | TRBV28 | CASSLTGRTEAFF | TGTGCCAGCAGTTTGACGGGGCGAACTGAAGCTTTCTTT
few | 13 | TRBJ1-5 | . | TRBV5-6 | CASSLNSQQPQHF | TGTGCCAGCAGCTTGAACAGCCAGCAGCCCCAGCATTTT
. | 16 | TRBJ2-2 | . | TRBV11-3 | CASSFTGLSNTGELFF | TGTGCCAGCAGCTTTACGGGACTTTCGAACACCGGGGAGCTGTTTTTT
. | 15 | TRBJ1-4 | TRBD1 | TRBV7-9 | CASSPRGPTNEKLFF | TGTGCCAGCAGCCCAAGGGGGCCAACTAATGAAAAACTGTTTTTT
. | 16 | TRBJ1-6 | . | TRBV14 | CASSQGYGRINSPLHF | TGTGCCAGCAGCCAAGGTTACGGTCGAATTAATTCACCCCTCCACTTT
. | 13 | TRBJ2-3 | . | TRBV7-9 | CASSMWGADTQYF | TGTGCCAGCAGCATGTGGGGGGCAGATACGCAGTATTTT
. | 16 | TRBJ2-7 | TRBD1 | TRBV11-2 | CASSFQRRTGVGEQYF | TGTGCCAGCAGCTTCCAGAGGAGGACAGGGGTAGGTGAGCAGTACTTC
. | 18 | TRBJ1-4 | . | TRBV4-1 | CASSQSPIRLTTNEKLFF | TGCGCCAGCAGCCAATCCCCGATCCGACTAACAACTAATGAAAAACTGTTTTTT
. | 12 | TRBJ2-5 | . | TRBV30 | CAWMGGGETQYF | TGTGCCTGGATGGGGGGAGGAGAGACCCAGTACTTC
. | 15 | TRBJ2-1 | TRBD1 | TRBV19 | CASSRPGQGENEQFF | TGTGCCAGTAGTCGTCCGGGACAGGGGGAAAATGAGCAGTTCTTC
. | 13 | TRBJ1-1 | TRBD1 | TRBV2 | CASSAGGRAEAFF | TGTGCCAGCAGCGCAGGGGGTAGAGCTGAAGCTTTCTTT
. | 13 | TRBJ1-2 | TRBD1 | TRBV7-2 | CASSERQGNGYTF | TGTGCCAGCAGCGAACGACAGGGGAATGGCTACACCTTC
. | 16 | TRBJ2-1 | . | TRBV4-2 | CASSLSWQGGYNEQFF | TGTGCCAGCAGCCTAAGTTGGCAGGGTGGCTACAATGAGCAGTTCTTC
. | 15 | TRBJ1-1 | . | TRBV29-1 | CSVLTGPASLAEAFF | TGCAGCGTTCTCACAGGGCCGGCCAGTCTCGCTGAAGCTTTCTTT
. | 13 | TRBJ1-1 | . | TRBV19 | CASRPGAGNEAFF | TGTGCCAGCAGACCCGGGGCCGGAAATGAAGCTTTCTTT